One sample yielded the 16 T cell receptor beta chains listed below, sequenced in a study of cytomegalovirus exposure and HLA in healthy donors. With 60 Vbeta and 13 Jbeta primers, the PCR was carried out. Here immunoSEQ multiplex PCR was the method, and the copy in TCRdb shows in-frame clones only, minus some. This sample has about 220,000 clones, with roughly 85% found just once. Material for sequencing was PBMCs. The receptors originated from a male donor in good health and CMV-seronegative.

The chain employs TRBV28 and TRBJ2-1; D may be TRBD1 (6 bases). The CDR3 is made up of 15 amino acids. V was trimmed by 6 bases and J by 0 bases, leaving 12 bases between them. Germline V gene lookup returns CDR1 MDHEN and CDR2 SYDVKM. The CDR3 nucleotides read TGTGCCAGCAGCCTCTACAGGGCCTCCTACAATGAGCAGTTCTTC. Translation gives CASSLYRASYNEQFF.

This clone was observed a few times. This chain links TRBV27 with TRBJ1-1; 8 nucleotides agree with TRBD1. V was pared by 3 bases and J by 5 bases, with 5 bases of the junction left unmatched. The CDR3 has 14 amino acids. CDR1 and CDR2 (germline): MNHEY, SMNVEV (reference sequence). The chain's CDR3 is CASSLNRGTTEAFF. CDR3 DNA: TGTGCCAGCAGTTTGAACAGGGGGACTACTGAAGCTTTCTTT.

V is TRBV7-3 and J is TRBJ2-7; 9 nucleotides align to TRBD2. There are 14 residues in the CDR3. Per germline, CDR1 SGHTA and CDR2 FQGTGA. V gave up 1 base and J gave up 6 bases; unmatched junction bases: 4. CDR3 in DNA: TGTGCCAGCAGCTTAAGAAGTAGCGGGGGCGAGCAGTACTTC. Encoded protein: CASSLRSSGGEQYF.

The V and J genes are TRBV6-1 and TRBJ2-7, with 8 bases lining up with TRBD2. Germline V gene sequence: CDR1 MNHNS, CDR2 SASEGT. The junction had 8 bases not matched to a gene; V was cut back by 10 bases and J by 3 bases. This CDR3 contains 13 residues. This CDR3 is CATSGTRYYEQYF. The DNA of the CDR3 is TGTGCCACCTCCGGGACTAGGTACTACGAGCAGTACTTC.

The rearrangement joins TRBV13 to TRBJ1-1; D gene uncertain. Per the germline V gene, CDR1 is PRHDT and CDR2 is FYEKMQ (reference sequence). The ends were cut back, 5 bases at V and 6 bases at J, with 16 bases in the middle. This CDR3 comprises 14 residues. The CDR3 nucleotides are TGTGCCAGCAGCACTCGGACCGGGAGTCCTGAAGCTTTCTTT. Amino acid sequence: CASSTRTGSPEAFF.

This CDR3 reads CASRTTDRAVYGYTF. The CDR3 DNA sequence: TGTGCCAGCAGAACCACAGACAGGGCGGTCTATGGCTACACCTTC. The chain carries TRBV28 and TRBJ1-2, with TRBD1 matching over 7 bases. Trimming cost V 6 bases and J 4 bases; bases outside gene matches: 11. This CDR3 is 15 amino acids long. The germline V gene encodes CDR1 MDHEN and CDR2 SYDVKM.

V is TRBV7-9 and J is TRBJ2-7; TRBD2 agrees at 8 bases. V shed 1 base, J shed 4 bases, and the junction held 9 bases outside the gene matches. Germline CDR1 is SEHNR and CDR2 is FQNEAQ (reference sequence). The length of the CDR3 is 16 residues. This CDR3 reads CASSLGVTGGIYEQYF. The CDR3 region has the DNA TGTGCCAGCAGCTTAGGGGTGACGGGGGGGATATACGAGCAGTACTTC. Full variable domain (rest looked up from reference TRBV7-9 and TRBJ2-7): DTGVSQNPRHKITKRGQNVTFRCDPISEHNRLYWYRQTLGQGPEFLTYFQNEAQLEKSRLLSDRFSAERPKGSFSTLEIQRTEQGDSAMYLCASSLGVTGGIYEQYFGPGTRLTVT.

This clone has a single count. The chain couples TRBV28 to TRBJ2-7; D uncertain. V dropped 3 bases and J dropped 4 bases, with 4 bases sitting between them. This CDR3 is built from 11 residues. Germline-derived CDR1 and CDR2 are MDHEN and SYDVKM. CDR3 nucleotide sequence: TGTGCCAGCAGTTTCGGGTACGAGCAGTACTTC. Translated: CASSFGYEQYF.

This rearrangement joins TRBV27 to TRBJ1-1; the D gene is possibly TRBD1 (6 bases). This CDR3 has 16 residues. Germline V lookup: CDR1 MNHEY, CDR2 SMNVEV (reference sequence). Trimming left V 3 bases short and J 0 bases short, with 14 bases between. CDR3 bases: TGTGCCAGCAGTTTTTCGGCAGGGGAGATGAACACTGAAGCTTTCTTT. Translation: CASSFSAGEMNTEAFF.

V is TRBV5-1 and J is TRBJ2-2; 7 bases are shared with TRBD1. With V trimmed by 4 bases and J by 4 bases, 4 bases remained unmatched. The CDR3 length is 14 residues. The germline gives CDR1 SGHRS, CDR2 YFSETQ. The CDR3 loop is CASSLGQPTGELFF. In nucleotides, the CDR3 is TGCGCCAGCAGCCTGGGACAGCCCACCGGGGAGCTGTTTTTT.

V and J are TRBV4-3 and TRBJ2-1; 12 nucleotides line up with TRBD2. The CDR3 is 16 amino acids. Per the germline V gene, CDR1 is LGHNA and CDR2 is YSLEER. Trimming removed 4 bases from V and 2 bases from J; junction bases left unmatched: 3. CDR3 sequence reads: CASSLGLAGPYNEQFF. The CDR3 DNA follows: TGCGCCAGCAGCCTTGGACTAGCGGGACCCTACAATGAGCAGTTCTTC.

V and J are TRBV2 and TRBJ1-1, with 7 bases that match TRBD1. CDR3 length: 15 amino acids. CDR1 and CDR2 from the germline V gene are SNHLY and FYNNEI. Trimming took 5 bases from V and 1 from J; bases not matched to a gene: 7. This CDR3 is CASSPQGGANTEAFF. CDR3 DNA: TGTGCCAGCAGTCCGCAGGGGGGTGCGAACACTGAAGCTTTCTTT. The full variable domain, rest sourced from reference TRBV2 and TRBJ1-1, is EPEVTQTPSHQVTQMGQEVILRCVPISNHLYFYWYRQILGQKVEFLVSFYNNEISEKSEIFDDQFSVERPDGSNFTLKIRSTKLEDSAMYFCASSPQGGANTEAFFGQGTRLTVV.

A single count supports this clone. The chain combines TRBV9 with TRBJ1-1; possible D gene TRBD1, 5 bases. The germline V gene has CDR1 SGDLS and CDR2 YYNGEE. The CDR3 is 14 amino acids. V lost 3 bases, J lost 5 bases, and 14 bases lay in between. The CDR3 reads CASSADGGRTEAFF. DNA of the CDR3: TGTGCCAGCAGCGCAGACGGGGGTCGGACTGAAGCTTTCTTT.

This sequence joins TRBV5-1 and TRBJ2-5; TRBD1 is a possible D gene (5 bases). Trimming shortened V by 0 bases and J by 1 base, and 13 bases separated the two germline ends. The length of the CDR3 is 16 residues. Germline loops: CDR1 SGHRS, CDR2 YFSETQ. The CDR3 protein is CASSLVALGAQETQYF. Here the CDR3 DNA reads TGCGCCAGCAGCTTGGTAGCCCTAGGGGCCCAAGAGACCCAGTACTTC.

This clone was recorded a few times. This chain links TRBV5-4 with TRBJ2-5; a possible D gene is TRBD1 (5 bases). V was pared by 4 bases and J by 3 bases, with 16 bases between. Per germline, CDR1 SGHNT and CDR2 YYREEE (reference sequence). This CDR3 comprises 15 residues. CDR3 loop: CASSPSWGFEETQYF. The CDR3 nucleotides read TGTGCCAGCAGCCCATCCTGGGGCTTCGAAGAGACCCAGTACTTC.

V usage is TRBV7-6 and J usage is TRBJ1-2, with D possibly being TRBD1 (6 bases). Trimming left V 5 bases short and J 5 bases short, with 15 bases between. The CDR3 length is 14 residues. Looked up from germline, CDR1 is SGHVS and CDR2 is FNYEAQ. In DNA form, the CDR3 reads TGTGCCAGCAGCCGCCTGCAGGGGTCTTATGGCTACACCTTC. Its translation is CASSRLQGSYGYTF.